Listed here are 16 T cell receptor beta chains from one sample, sequenced in a study of monozygotic twins with inflammatory bowel disease. TCRdb re-called the 5' RACE reads; every CDR3 protein appears as one record, without DNA. Listed are about 350,000 distinct CDR3 sequences; roughly 2% falls within the top ten. The material sequenced was blood. Source of these receptors: a human donor with ulcerative colitis or Crohn's disease, or a healthy co-twin of an affected twin (not recorded which).

CDR3 residues: CASGLATTNTEAFF. The V call is TRBV12-5, the J call TRBJ1-1. Per germline, CDR1 LGHNT and CDR2 FRNRAP. This CDR3 is 14 amino acids long.

The chain has TRBV5-4 and TRBJ2-2. The CDR3 is made up of 13 amino acids. Germline values: CDR1 SGHNT, CDR2 YYREEE (reference sequence). CDR3: CASSWTVTGELFF.

The chain recombines TRBV19 with TRBJ2-6. In germline, CDR1 is LNHDA, CDR2 SQIVND (reference sequence). This CDR3 is built from 13 residues. The CDR3 is CASSSAGANVLTF. The variable domain in full, with the rest retrieved from reference TRBV19 and TRBJ2-6, is DGGITQSPKYLFRKEGQNVTLSCEQNLNHDAMYWYRQDPGQGLRLIYYSQIVNDFQKGDIAEGYSVSREKKESFPLTVTSAQKNPTAFYLCASSSAGANVLTFGAGSRLTVL.

The chain joins TRBV5-1 to TRBJ2-7. Germline V gives CDR1 SGHRS, CDR2 YFSETQ. The CDR3 sequence is 15 residues long. The CDR3 loop reads CASSLEDARFYEQYF. The complete variable domain, with remaining parts taken from reference TRBV5-1 and TRBJ2-7, reads KAGVTQTPRYLIKTRGQQVTLSCSPISGHRSVSWYQQTPGQGLQFLFEYFSETQRNKGNFPGRFSGRQFSNSRSEMNVSTLELGDSALYLCASSLEDARFYEQYFGPGTRLTVT.

The rearrangement joins TRBV7-9 to TRBJ2-1; TCRdb gives TRBD1 as the D gene, but with no DNA this cannot be confirmed. Germline V gives CDR1 SEHNR, CDR2 FQNEAQ (reference sequence). The CDR3 contains 14 residues. CDR3: CASSLTQGDNEQFF.

V usage is TRBV19 and J usage is TRBJ2-5; the D gene TCRdb calls, TRBD2, cannot be checked with no DNA. Germline CDR1 LNHDA, CDR2 SQIVND (reference sequence). The CDR3 is made up of 15 amino acids. CDR3 in amino acids: CASSIGRSSGETQYF.

The V gene is TRBV27, the J gene TRBJ1-6; the D call from TCRdb, TRBD1, cannot be confirmed without DNA. Germline values: CDR1 MNHEY, CDR2 SMNVEV (reference sequence). The CDR3 is 15 residues long. CDR3 sequence reads: CASSRDRGSNSPLHF.

The chain combines TRBV24-1 with TRBJ2-1. From germline, CDR1 is KGHDR and CDR2 SFDVKD. CDR3 length equals 12 residues. The CDR3 sequence is CATSDWPNEQFF.

This chain links TRBV19 with TRBJ1-2; the TCRdb call, TRBD1, lacks DNA for checking. The CDR3 length is 15 residues. Germline loops: CDR1 LNHDA, CDR2 SQIVND (reference sequence). CDR3 sequence: CASSIVQGGVYGYTF.

The chain links TRBV29-1 to TRBJ1-3. The CDR3 loop spans 11 amino acids. Per germline, CDR1 SQVTM and CDR2 ANQGSEA. The CDR3 loop is CSGGLRGTIYF.

The rearrangement links TRBV2 to TRBJ2-1; TCRdb picks TRBD2, but there is no DNA to check that call. Germline CDR1 is SNHLY and CDR2 is FYNNEI. The CDR3 length is 15 residues. Here the CDR3 reads CASSAPGLAGLEQFF.

The chain is built from TRBV15 and TRBJ2-5; TCRdb's D call, TRBD2, is unchecked because there is no DNA. Germline CDR1 and CDR2: LNHNV and YYDKDF (reference sequence). The CDR3 runs to 17 residues. The CDR3: CATSRGGIADAGETQYF. Full variable domain (remainder filled in from reference TRBV15 and TRBJ2-5): DAMVIQNPRYQVTQFGKPVTLSCSQTLNHNVMYWYQQKSSQAPKLLFHYYDKDFNNEADTPDNFQSRRPNTSFCFLDIRSPGLGDTAMYLCATSRGGIADAGETQYFGPGTRLLVL.

The V call is TRBV29-1, the J call TRBJ2-1; TCRdb designates TRBD2, a call that cannot be tested without DNA. Germline-derived CDR1 and CDR2 are SQVTM and ANQGSEA. The CDR3 totals 19 residues. The CDR3: CSVEIERLAGVNSYNEQFF.

CDR3 sequence: CASSLLGGTDNSPLHF. The chain couples TRBV27 to TRBJ1-6; TCRdb lists TRBD1, though no DNA is available to test this call. The germline V gene has CDR1 MNHEY and CDR2 SMNVEV (reference sequence). The CDR3 runs to 16 residues.

The rearrangement joins TRBV7-2 to TRBJ2-7; TCRdb selects TRBD2, and the lack of DNA leaves this call unchecked. CDR1 and CDR2 (germline): SGHTA, FQGNSA. This CDR3 spans 13 amino acids. CDR3 protein: CASSLPSRYEQYF.

The V call is TRBV7-2, the J call TRBJ2-5; the D call of TRBD1 rests on TCRdb alone, since no DNA is present to check it. The CDR3 totals 14 residues. Germline V lookup: CDR1 SGHTA, CDR2 FQGNSA. The chain's CDR3 is CASSLRGDQETQYF.